This TCR beta chain was documented in a study of T cells after yellow fever vaccination (dated by TCRdb to about 2019). For the wider study: The SMART-Seq v4 Ultra Low Input RNA kit was used to prepare libraries from fractions with low cell numbers. Bulk TCR alpha and beta repertoires were sequenced longitudinally to track T-cell clones before and after primary and booster YFV17D yellow fever vaccination. Two healthy male donors made up the cohort, one aged 18 to 30 years and the other aged 30 to 40 years. Bulk PBMC replicates and cell subsets were isolated from blood drawn at multiple timepoints before and after both primary and secondary immunization.

This clonotype has just a few counts. No antigen is known for it. The record has no base qualities; no much larger clone is one base away. General study outcomes and caveats: The study included only a couple of donors, which limits how far the findings can be generalized. The secondary T-cell response was weaker than the primary response but faster, peaking on day 5 instead of day 15. A small share of clonotypes occurred in both CD4 and CD8 compartments, likely arising from convergent recombination. Computational filtering was needed because FACS-sorted repertoires could contain abundant contaminating clonotypes from the bulk population. After the booster, most clones that had expanded after primary vaccination were detected again (about 95% of CD4 and roughly nine tenths of CD8), suggesting broad maintenance of memory.

The data were produced on an Illumina NovaSeq 6000. TCR cDNA was synthesized by 5'RACE template switching, which introduced a universal primer site and unique molecular identifiers. Priming for cDNA synthesis came from both the TCR alpha and TCR beta constant segments. Two PCR steps were used to amplify libraries, with sample barcodes and sequencing adapters being added in the second step. Sequencing of libraries was performed on Illumina HiSeq 2500 (2x100 bp) or NovaSeq (2x150 bp). Processing in the source paper ran as follows. MIGEC was used to demultiplex reads and collapse the reads into UMI consensus sequences, and MiXCR was used for V(D)J alignment. Using edgeR on replicate PBMC samples, clonotypes were called vaccine-responding if FDR was below 0.01 and the log2 fold change was above 5 up to day 15. Each bulk clonotype received a CD4 or CD8 identity based on whether the sequenced CD4 or CD8 repertoire contained that clonotype at higher abundance. TCRdb reprocessing: public reads trimmed at Q25 with fastp, clones called with MiXCR, in-frame beta chains kept. Rows merge per CDR3 protein into single entries with the most common DNA and genes. The V and J calls here are based on TCRdb, not the publication. Recorded for this sample are about 170,000 distinct CDR3 sequences; around 10% of them occurred a single time. The ten largest make up just over 35% of the sample.

Interpreted using the paper, the treatment or condition label stands for: live attenuated yellow fever vaccine strain. A standard Ficoll-Paque protocol was used to isolate PBMCs from peripheral blood. Dynabeads CD4 and CD8 positive selection kits were used to isolate the CD4 and CD8 T-cell fractions. TriZol was used to extract RNA from bulk PBMCs, CD4 and CD8 fractions, and dextramer-positive and dextramer-negative fractions. Trimming takes 5 bases off V and 2 bases off J; junction bases not matched to a gene: 7. The CDR3, from cysteine to phenylalanine, totals 15 residues. Of the read, only the CDR3 DNA is kept; its 45 bases are in frame from base 1.

The sequence is built from TRBV12-3 or TRBV12-4 and TRBJ2-3; TRBD2 aligns with 7 central bases. The sample here was CD8+ T cells sorted from PBMCs, taken 15 days after the yellow fever booster vaccination. The sequence was obtained from a young man who received the YFV17D yellow fever vaccine. The nucleotides are TGTGCCAGCAGTCCAACTACTAGCGTCACAGATACGCAGTATTTT. It translates to CASSPTTSVTDTQYF.